This is a list of T cell receptor beta chains from one sample in a study of CD8 T cells in Susac syndrome. MiXCR, applied by TCRdb to the immunoSEQ multiplex PCR reads, yields one record per CDR3 protein. The data show 150,000 to 180,000 distinct CDR3 sequences, approximately 96% seen once. The specimen sequenced was CD8+ T cells from PBMCs. Receptor source: a human donor with multiple sclerosis. The CDR3 runs from the conserved cysteine through the conserved F or W. The D gene is left open where the match is weak. Some rows have no size entry. The others give once, few or many, or a class for an expanded clone.

J,size,D,V,CDR3,DNA
TRBJ2-6,NA,NA,TRBV6-1,CASSDRPSGANVLTF,TGTGCCAGCAGTGACCGGCCTTCTGGGGCCAACGTCCTGACTTTC
TRBJ1-2,once,NA,TRBV20-1,CSARDPGGGYGYTF,TGCAGTGCTAGAGACCCCGGGGGTGGCTATGGCTACACCTTC
TRBJ1-3,NA,NA,TRBV7-9,CAIGNTIYF,TGTGCCATCGGAAACACCATATATTTT
TRBJ1-4,NA,NA,TRBV27,CASSPGPNAKLFF,TGTGCCAGCTCCCCGGGGCCAAATGCAAAACTGTTTTTT
TRBJ2-5,once,NA,TRBV28,CASRTRGTVEFGETQYF,TGTGCCAGCAGGACTCGGGGGACTGTGGAGTTTGGAGAGACCCAGTACTTC
TRBJ2-3,NA,TRBD2,TRBV7-8,CASSSPGLAGADTQYF,TGTGCCAGCAGCTCCCCTGGACTAGCGGGGGCAGATACGCAGTATTTT
TRBJ2-3,NA,TRBD1,TRBV5-6,CASSWTGVGDTQYF,TGTGCCAGCAGCTGGACAGGGGTTGGAGATACGCAGTATTTT
TRBJ2-7,NA,TRBD1,TRBV19,CASSWGQGITYEQYF,TGTGCCAGTAGCTGGGGACAGGGTATTACCTACGAGCAGTACTTC
TRBJ1-2,NA,NA,TRBV5-1,CASSLVFRDGYTF,TGCGCCAGCAGCTTGGTGTTCAGGGATGGCTACACCTTC
TRBJ2-1,NA,NA,TRBV7-9,CASSSSDHGGPALEQFF,TGTGCCAGCAGCTCGTCGGACCACGGGGGGCCCGCACTTGAGCAGTTCTTC
TRBJ2-7,NA,TRBD1,TRBV12-5,CASGPGTGTHEQYF,TGTGCTAGTGGTCCCGGGACAGGGACCCACGAGCAGTACTTC
TRBJ2-7,NA,NA,TRBV25-1,CASSDPGEKYEQYF,TGTGCCAGCAGTGATCCGGGGGAAAAATACGAGCAGTACTTC
TRBJ2-1,NA,NA,TRBV6-2/TRBV6-3,CASSYLDRINEQFF,TGTGCCAGCAGTTACTTAGACAGGATCAATGAGCAGTTCTTC
TRBJ2-7,NA,TRBD2,TRBV2,CASSTQPGLEAYEQYF,TGTGCCAGCAGTACCCAACCGGGACTAGAGGCCTACGAGCAGTACTTC
TRBJ2-5,NA,TRBD1,TRBV3-1,CASRRTRTGVRETQYF,TGTGCCAGCAGGCGAACACGGACAGGCGTTCGAGAGACCCAGTACTTC
TRBJ1-1,NA,NA,TRBV7-9,CASSREGARLNTEAFF,TGTGCCAGCAGCCGGGAAGGGGCCAGACTGAACACTGAAGCTTTCTTT
TRBJ2-3,NA,NA,TRBV12-3/TRBV12-4,CASSSHSGPLGTDTQYF,TGTGCCAGCAGTTCCCATTCAGGCCCGCTCGGCACAGATACGCAGTATTTT
TRBJ1-6,NA,TRBD1,TRBV4-1,CASSQDPQGGQNSPLHF,TGCGCCAGCAGCCAAGATCCGCAGGGGGGACAAAATTCACCCCTCCACTTT
TRBJ2-6,NA,NA,TRBV19,CASSLGVNVLTF,TGTGCCAGTAGTTTGGGAGTCAACGTCCTGACTTTC
TRBJ2-1,NA,NA,TRBV20-1,CSAQATYWQGPNEQFF,TGCAGTGCGCAGGCAACTTACTGGCAGGGCCCTAATGAGCAGTTCTTC
TRBJ2-7,NA,NA,TRBV30,CAWSKQGRPYEQYF,TGTGCCTGGAGTAAGCAGGGCCGGCCCTACGAGCAGTACTTC
TRBJ1-6,NA,NA,TRBV9,CASRDRLSPLHF,TGTGCCAGCAGAGACAGGCTCTCACCCCTCCACTTT
TRBJ2-2,NA,NA,TRBV9,CASSVDRTAGTGELFF,TGTGCCAGCAGCGTAGACAGGACAGCTGGGACCGGGGAGCTGTTTTTT
TRBJ1-6,NA,NA,TRBV30,CACVTALHNSPLHF,TGTGCCTGCGTTACGGCCCTCCATAATTCACCCCTCCACTTT
TRBJ1-4,NA,NA,TRBV30,CAWAWVVGEKLFF,TGTGCCTGGGCCTGGGTCGTAGGGGAAAAACTGTTTTTT
TRBJ2-1,NA,NA,TRBV9,CASSVGTTHEQFF,TGTGCCAGCAGCGTAGGGACTACCCATGAGCAGTTCTTC
TRBJ2-1,NA,TRBD2,TRBV29-1,CSVVGLAGVSYNEQFF,TGCAGCGTTGTGGGACTAGCGGGGGTATCCTACAATGAGCAGTTCTTC
TRBJ2-7,once,NA,TRBV7-2,CASSLNDVYEQYF,TGTGCCAGCAGCTTAAATGACGTCTACGAGCAGTACTTC
TRBJ1-5,NA,NA,TRBV2,CASRSLEGPNQPQHF,TGTGCCAGCAGATCTTTGGAAGGACCGAATCAGCCCCAGCATTTT
TRBJ2-7,NA,NA,TRBV30,CAWSGREAYEQYF,TGTGCCTGGAGTGGCAGGGAGGCCTACGAGCAGTACTTC
TRBJ2-2,NA,TRBD1,TRBV4-3,CASSLNRGRTGELFF,TGCGCCAGCAGCCTAAACAGGGGTAGGACCGGGGAGCTGTTTTTT
TRBJ2-7,NA,NA,TRBV12-3/TRBV12-4,CASSFGASWYEQYF,TGTGCCAGCAGTTTCGGGGCTAGTTGGTACGAGCAGTACTTC
TRBJ1-2,NA,NA,TRBV9,CASSAAGLDGYTF,TGTGCCAGCAGCGCGGCAGGGCTAGATGGCTACACCTTC
TRBJ2-5,NA,NA,TRBV21-1,CASRRGSETQYF,TGTGCCAGCCGAAGGGGGTCGGAGACCCAGTACTTC
TRBJ2-5,NA,NA,TRBV2,CASSETVTTIKGTQYF,TGTGCCAGCAGTGAAACCGTCACGACTATCAAGGGGACCCAGTACTTC
TRBJ2-3,NA,TRBD2,TRBV10-3,CAIQSQAGRGDTQYF,TGTGCCATACAATCCCAAGCGGGGAGGGGAGATACGCAGTATTTT
TRBJ2-7,NA,NA,TRBV7-9,CASSAAAYEQYF,TGTGCCAGCAGCGCCGCCGCCTACGAGCAGTACTTC
TRBJ2-3,NA,NA,TRBV13,CASSPSLARADTQYF,TGTGCCAGCAGCCCAAGTCTGGCTAGAGCAGATACGCAGTATTTT
TRBJ1-5,NA,TRBD1,TRBV4-1,CASSQGRDSYQPQHF,TGCGCCAGCAGCCAAGGCCGGGACAGCTATCAGCCCCAGCATTTT
TRBJ2-1,once,TRBD2,TRBV4-3,CASSQSGGAVNEQFF,TGCGCCAGCAGCCAAAGCGGGGGGGCAGTAAATGAGCAGTTCTTC
TRBJ2-3,NA,TRBD2,TRBV2,CASAYRGGDTQYF,TGTGCCAGCGCGTACCGGGGGGGAGATACGCAGTATTTT
TRBJ2-7,NA,NA,TRBV7-9,CASSFQSNEQYF,TGTGCCAGCAGCTTTCAGTCGAACGAGCAGTACTTC
TRBJ1-4,NA,NA,TRBV7-8,CASREGPTEKLFF,TGTGCCAGCAGGGAGGGACCAACGGAAAAACTGTTTTTT
TRBJ2-1,once,TRBD1,TRBV6-2/TRBV6-3,CASSYGIDRVSYNEQFF,TGTGCCAGCAGTTACGGGATTGACAGGGTGTCTTACAATGAGCAGTTCTTC
TRBJ2-3,NA,NA,TRBV12-3/TRBV12-4,CASSLRRGTDTQYF,TGTGCCAGCAGTTTGCGGAGGGGGACAGATACGCAGTATTTT
TRBJ1-5,NA,NA,TRBV15,CATSIIRGVNQPQHF,TGTGCCACCAGCATAATCAGGGGCGTAAATCAGCCCCAGCATTTT
TRBJ2-1,NA,NA,TRBV12-3/TRBV12-4,CASSSITAVRNNEQFF,TGTGCCAGCAGTTCTATCACCGCCGTCAGGAACAATGAGCAGTTCTTC
TRBJ1-5,NA,TRBD1,TRBV25-1,CATGTGGINQPQHF,TGTGCCACAGGGACAGGGGGAATCAATCAGCCCCAGCATTTT
TRBJ1-1,NA,TRBD1,TRBV25-1,CASALRDRGRTEAFF,TGTGCCAGCGCCCTCCGGGACAGGGGTCGCACTGAAGCTTTCTTT
TRBJ2-5,NA,NA,TRBV3-1,CASSHTWDAQETQYF,TGTGCCAGCAGCCATACGTGGGACGCCCAAGAGACCCAGTACTTC
TRBJ1-2,NA,NA,TRBV2,CANSAGGYTF,TGTGCCAACAGTGCTGGAGGCTACACCTTC
TRBJ2-5,NA,NA,TRBV28,CASRAEATLPETQYF,TGTGCCAGCAGGGCGGAAGCGACGCTTCCGGAGACCCAGTACTTC
TRBJ1-1,NA,NA,TRBV24-1,CATRGLVEAFF,TGTGCCACCAGGGGGCTGGTTGAAGCTTTCTTT
TRBJ2-1,NA,NA,TRBV6-5,CASSLQADNEQFF,TGTGCCAGCAGTTTACAGGCAGACAATGAGCAGTTCTTC
TRBJ1-5,NA,NA,TRBV20-1,CSARPPPWTPGEPQHF,TGCAGTGCTAGACCTCCCCCCTGGACACCCGGCGAGCCCCAGCATTTT
TRBJ1-2,NA,NA,TRBV7-9,CASSLSFRQVDGYTF,TGTGCCAGCAGCTTATCCTTTCGACAGGTGGATGGCTACACCTTC
TRBJ2-2,NA,NA,TRBV30,CARPMNTGELFF,TGTGCCCGACCCATGAACACCGGGGAGCTGTTTTTT
TRBJ1-6,NA,NA,TRBV2,CASSEAPSPLHF,TGTGCCAGCAGTGAAGCCCCCTCACCCCTCCACTTT
TRBJ2-7,once,NA,TRBV27,CASSLSRGSASYEQYF,TGTGCCAGCAGTTTATCCCGGGGGTCTGCCTCCTACGAGCAGTACTTC
TRBJ2-1,NA,NA,TRBV13,CASSLLDRVRDPYNEQFF,TGTGCCAGCAGCTTATTAGATCGGGTCAGGGACCCCTACAATGAGCAGTTCTTC